This T cell receptor beta chain comes out of a study of cytomegalovirus exposure and HLA in healthy donors. Findings and caveats of the study: Cytomegalovirus association was assigned to over 150 TCR beta chains. Most subjects' HLA-A and HLA-B alleles were reportedly predicted from TCR beta sequences. Cytomegalovirus status was reportedly diagnosed by the classifier with high specificity and sensitivity.

CDR1 and CDR2 (germline): ENHRY, SYGVKD. This CDR3 is built from 16 residues. The V and J ends lost 3 bases and 1 base, in that order; junction bases with no gene match: 5. Amplification used 60 Vbeta primers and 13 Jbeta primers. Produced via immunoSEQ multiplex PCR; TCRdb's table is partial and in-frame only. The table includes about 140,000 clones, roughly 80% detected once. With regard to this clone: Its specificity is not known.

The clonotype was recovered from a man aged 18 to 30 in good health and CMV-seronegative. Sequencing was done on a sample of PBMCs. This chain joins TRBV10-3 and TRBJ2-1; 8 nucleotides match TRBD1. The CDR3 here is CAISDRGRPSYNEQFF. The CDR3 DNA reads as TGTGCCATCAGTGACAGGGGGCGTCCTTCCTACAATGAGCAGTTCTTC.